The entry below describes one T cell receptor (beta chain). Per germline, CDR1 SGDLS and CDR2 YYNGEE. Trimming left V 4 bases short and J 4 bases short, with 11 bases between. This CDR3 region has 14 residues. This specimen belongs to a study of blood T cell repertoires in COVID-19. Study context: COVID-19 samples collected from the United States, Italy and Spain covered acute and convalescent phases. PBMCs, B-cell-depleted T cells, or T cells were the source of the cDNA or gDNA that made up the material.

As processed by the authors: Reference gene primer amplification gave estimated nucleated cell counts. The protocol was immunoSEQ multiplex PCR, while the TCRdb copy is restricted to in-frame clones and leaves out a portion. V, J and clone size were drawn from that table, and D and trimming were deduced from the DNA. Of some 97,000 clones in the sample, 90% were seen once. This chain uses TRBV9 with TRBJ1-4, with D perhaps TRBD1 (6 bases). Sequenced: peripheral blood. This sequence originates from a man aged 45-65 years with acute or convalescent COVID-19. CDR3 protein: CASSPRQVNEKLFF. Here the CDR3 DNA reads TGTGCCAGCAGCCCCCGACAGGTTAATGAAAAACTGTTTTTT.